This T cell receptor beta chain appears in the sequencing data of a study of T cell changes during pregnancy in multiple sclerosis. Measured with immunoSEQ multiplex PCR; TCRdb has only the in-frame clones, and not every one. Of approximately 92,000 clones detected, 92% appear once; the ten largest clones hold roughly 1.4%. The germline V gene has CDR1 SGHRS and CDR2 YFSETQ. V dropped 4 bases and J dropped 5; count of bases not matched to a gene: 6. CDR3 length: 15 residues. This receptor was taken from a female donor with multiple sclerosis, enrolled in a pregnancy study. The genes are TRBV5-1 and TRBJ2-1; TRBD2 matches 10 bases. The sample consisted of peripheral blood, taken in the first trimester of pregnancy. CDR3 sequence: CASSLGTSDHNEQFF. DNA for the CDR3: TGCGCCAGCAGCCTCGGGACTAGCGACCACAATGAGCAGTTCTTC.